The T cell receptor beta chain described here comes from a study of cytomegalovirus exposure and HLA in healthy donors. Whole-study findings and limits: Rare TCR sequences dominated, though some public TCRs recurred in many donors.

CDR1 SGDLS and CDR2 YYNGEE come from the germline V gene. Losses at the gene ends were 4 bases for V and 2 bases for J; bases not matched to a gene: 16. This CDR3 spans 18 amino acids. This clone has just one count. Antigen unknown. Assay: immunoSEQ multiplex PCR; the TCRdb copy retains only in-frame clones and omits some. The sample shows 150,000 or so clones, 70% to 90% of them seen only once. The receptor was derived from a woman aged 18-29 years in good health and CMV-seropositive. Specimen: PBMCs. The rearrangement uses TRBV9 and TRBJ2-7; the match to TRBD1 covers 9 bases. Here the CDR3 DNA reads TGTGCCAGCAGCCAACCACCGGGACAGGGTCCAGCTCCCTACGAGCAGTACTTC. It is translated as CASSQPPGQGPAPYEQYF.